Included here is one TCR beta chain sequence, with context. Antigen unknown. Other DNA sequences in this specimen translate into the identical CDR3. CD45RO-negative cells were positively selected for CCR7, leaving out terminally differentiated effector memory CD45RA+ cells. Germline values: CDR1 MNHNY, CDR2 SVGAGI (reference sequence). The germline V and J ends were trimmed by 1 base and 3 bases, with 5 bases remaining between them. This CDR3 has 13 amino acids. This entry is derived from a study of shared clonotypes between healthy human individuals. Findings and limits, study-wide: Only blood was sampled, and tissue TCR repertoires likely differ from blood ones. Rarefaction exposed incomplete sorted-subset sequencing despite large depth. Lower generation probabilities were found for non-shared clonotypes than for those shared by all four donors. What naive subsets generally showed was a larger estimated richness than memory subsets showed.

Produced via immunoSEQ multiplex PCR; TCRdb's table is partial and in-frame only. The repertoire has around 2,000,000 clones, about 95% of them found once; the top ten carry about 1.1%. The TCR was taken from a man younger than 35 in good health. The rearrangement joins TRBV6-6 to TRBJ2-3; D is unresolved. Sequenced material: naive CD8+ T cells sorted from blood. The CDR3, as DNA: TGTGCCAGCAGTTACTTGGGGACAGATACGCAGTATTTT. Encoded protein: CASSYLGTDTQYF.